The 10 T cell receptor beta chains below all came from one sample that was sequenced in a study of blood T cell repertoires in COVID-19 (dated by TCRdb to about 2020). The method was the immunoSEQ multiplex PCR assay. Entries here come from immuneACCESS through TCRdb and include only in-frame sequences with V and J called. Some clones fail to appear in such tables; in the studies checked, an unresolved V gene covers under half of the shortfall, and the cause of the remainder is unknown. The sample table lists 97,000 or so clones, around four fifths of them with a count of one. Over 9.5% of the sample lies in the top ten. Material for sequencing was peripheral blood. The receptors were sampled from a man between 65 and 79 years old with acute or convalescent COVID-19.

This clone has only one observation. The chain joins TRBV10-3 to TRBJ2-1; 10 bases are a match to TRBD1. The CDR3 loop spans 13 amino acids. V was clipped by 9 bases and J by 4 bases; unmatched bases: 3. CDR1 is ENHRY and CDR2 is SYGVKD in the germline V gene. The CDR3 DNA sequence: TGTGCCATGGGGACAGGGGTGTACAATGAGCAGTTCTTC. The encoded protein is CAMGTGVYNEQFF.

The V call is TRBV27, the J call TRBJ2-3; D may be TRBD2 (5 bases). Germline V gene sequence: CDR1 MNHEY, CDR2 SMNVEV (reference sequence). The germline V and J ends were trimmed by 7 bases and 4 bases, with 18 bases remaining between them. CDR3 length equals 15 residues. CDR3 loop: CASISTGPGADTQYF. The CDR3 coding sequence is TGTGCCAGCATTTCTACCGGCCCCGGGGCAGATACGCAGTATTTT.

The chain's CDR3 is CASRSGQGAEAFF. In nucleotides, the CDR3 is TGTGCCAGCAGAAGCGGACAGGGGGCTGAAGCTTTCTTT. This chain uses TRBV2 with TRBJ1-1; TRBD1 agrees at 10 bases. The CDR3 extends over 13 amino acids. V shed 6 bases, J shed 6 bases, and the junction held 4 bases outside the gene matches. CDR1 and CDR2 from the germline V gene are SNHLY and FYNNEI. Supplemented by reference TRBV2 and TRBJ1-1, the full variable domain reads EPEVTQTPSHQVTQMGQEVILRCVPISNHLYFYWYRQILGQKVEFLVSFYNNEISEKSEIFDDQFSVERPDGSNFTLKIRSTKLEDSAMYFCASRSGQGAEAFFGQGTRLTVV.

V and J are TRBV4-3 and TRBJ2-6; no reliable D call. V lost 3 bases, J lost 1 base, and 13 bases lay in between. CDR3 length equals 17 residues. CDR1 is LGHNA and CDR2 is YSLEER in the germline V gene. The CDR3 loop reads CASSQASPTSGANVLTF. In DNA form, the CDR3 reads TGCGCCAGCAGCCAGGCATCGCCGACATCTGGGGCCAACGTCCTGACTTTC.

V and J are TRBV18 and TRBJ1-4; TRBD1 is a possible D gene (6 bases). The CDR3 covers 14 residues. Trimming shortened V by 5 bases and J by 5 bases, and 12 bases separated the two germline ends. Germline loops: CDR1 KGHSH, CDR2 LQKENI. The CDR3 region is CASSSLGQNEKLFF. CDR3 nucleotides: TGTGCCAGCTCATCACTCGGACAGAATGAAAAACTGTTTTTT.

V usage is TRBV7-9 and J usage is TRBJ1-2; TRBD1 matches 7 bases. This CDR3 has 16 amino acids. The V segment lost 2 bases and the J segment 0 bases; nucleotides outside the gene matches: 6. The germline CDR1 and CDR2 sequences are SEHNR and FQNEAQ (reference sequence). The CDR3 region has the DNA TGTGCCAGCAGCTTAACCGGGACAGAGGCTAACTATGGCTACACCTTC. The encoded protein is CASSLTGTEANYGYTF.

The chain has TRBV12-3 or TRBV12-4 and TRBJ2-7; D may be TRBD2 (6 bases). The CDR3 totals 12 residues. Deletions cut 4 bases from V and 4 bases from J, with 8 bases between. The CDR3 DNA sequence: TGTGCCAGCAGTTCGGGGGTTTACGAGCAGTACTTC. Its protein product is CASSSGVYEQYF.

This clone was seen a few times. The V gene is TRBV28, the J gene TRBJ1-5; TRBD1 matches 8 bases. The CDR3 length is 13 residues. Germline CDR1 MDHEN, CDR2 SYDVKM. The ends lost 8 bases at V and 5 bases at J; junction bases unmatched: 5. The CDR3 region has the DNA TGTGCCAGCGAAACAGGGGGGGATCAGCCCCAGCATTTT. Its translation: CASETGGDQPQHF.

This clone was picked up one time. This chain uses TRBV7-2 with TRBJ1-5; D is ambiguous. Germline V gene data show CDR1 as SGHTA and CDR2 as FQGNSA. V was cut by 1 base and J by 4 bases, with 8 bases left in between. This CDR3 is 14 amino acids long. CDR3 in amino acids: CASSLVAGNQPQHF. DNA for the CDR3: TGTGCCAGCAGCTTAGTCGCGGGGAATCAGCCCCAGCATTTT. Full variable domain (missing parts from reference TRBV7-2 and TRBJ1-5): GAGVSQSPSNKVTEKGKDVELRCDPISGHTALYWYRQSLGQGLEFLIYFQGNSAPDKSGLPSDRFSAERTGGSVSTLTIQRTQQEDSAVYLCASSLVAGNQPQHFGDGTRLSIL.

V is TRBV28 and J is TRBJ2-7; D is unresolved. Germline assignment: CDR1 MDHEN and CDR2 SYDVKM. The length of the CDR3 is 12 residues. V shed 7 bases and J shed 2 bases, with 9 bases lying between them. The CDR3, as DNA: TGTGCCAGCACCTCGTTTACCTACGAGCAGTACTTC. Translation: CASTSFTYEQYF.